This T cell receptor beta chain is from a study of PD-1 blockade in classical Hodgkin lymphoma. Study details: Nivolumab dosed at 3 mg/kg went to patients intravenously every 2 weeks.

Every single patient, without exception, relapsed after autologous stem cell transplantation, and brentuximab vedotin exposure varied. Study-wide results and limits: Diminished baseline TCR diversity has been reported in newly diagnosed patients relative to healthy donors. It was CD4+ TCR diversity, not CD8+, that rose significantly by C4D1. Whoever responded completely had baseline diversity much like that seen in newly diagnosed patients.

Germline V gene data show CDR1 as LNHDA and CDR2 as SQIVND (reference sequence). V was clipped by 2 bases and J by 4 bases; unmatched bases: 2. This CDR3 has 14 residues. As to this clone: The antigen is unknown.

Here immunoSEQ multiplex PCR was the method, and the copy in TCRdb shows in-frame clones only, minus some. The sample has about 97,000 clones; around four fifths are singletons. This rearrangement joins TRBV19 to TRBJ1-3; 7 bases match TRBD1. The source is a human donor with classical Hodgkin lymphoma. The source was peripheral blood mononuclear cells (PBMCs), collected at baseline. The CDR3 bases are TGTGCCAGTAGTATAAGGGGGCGAGGAAACACCATATATTTT. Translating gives CASSIRGRGNTIYF.